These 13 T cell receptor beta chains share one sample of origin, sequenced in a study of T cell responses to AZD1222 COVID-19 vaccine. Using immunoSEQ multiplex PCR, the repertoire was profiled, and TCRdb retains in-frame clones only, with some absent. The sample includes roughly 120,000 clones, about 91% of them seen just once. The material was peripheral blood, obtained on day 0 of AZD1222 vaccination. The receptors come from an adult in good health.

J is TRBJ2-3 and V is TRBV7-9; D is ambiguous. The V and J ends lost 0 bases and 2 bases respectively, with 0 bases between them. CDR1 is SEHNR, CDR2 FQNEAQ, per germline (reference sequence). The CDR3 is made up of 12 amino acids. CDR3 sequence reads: CASSLATDTQYF. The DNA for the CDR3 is TGTGCCAGCAGCTTAGCCACAGATACGCAGTATTTT.

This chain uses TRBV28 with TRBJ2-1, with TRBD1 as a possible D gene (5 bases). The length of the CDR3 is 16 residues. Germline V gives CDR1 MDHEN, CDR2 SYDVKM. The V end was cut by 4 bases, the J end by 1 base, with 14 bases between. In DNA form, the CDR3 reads TGTGCCAGCAGTTCCCCCCAGGGTGGATCCTACAATGAGCAGTTCTTC. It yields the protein CASSSPQGGSYNEQFF.

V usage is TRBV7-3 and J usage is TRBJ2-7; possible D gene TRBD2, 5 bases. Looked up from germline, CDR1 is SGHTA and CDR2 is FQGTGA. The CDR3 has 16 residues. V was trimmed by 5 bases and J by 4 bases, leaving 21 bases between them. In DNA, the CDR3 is TGTGCCAGCAGCGAAAATGGAGGAGTAGCGAAGTACGAGCAGTACTTC. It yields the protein CASSENGGVAKYEQYF.

CDR3 loop: CASSLAWRGATSTDTQYF. CDR3 sequence (DNA): TGTGCCAGCAGCTTGGCCTGGCGGGGGGCTACGAGCACAGATACGCAGTATTTT. J is TRBJ2-3 and V is TRBV5-8; 8 bases align to TRBD2. V gave up 0 bases and J gave up 0 bases; unmatched junction bases: 9. The V gene's germline CDR1 is SGHTS and CDR2 YDEGEE. This CDR3 is 18 amino acids long.

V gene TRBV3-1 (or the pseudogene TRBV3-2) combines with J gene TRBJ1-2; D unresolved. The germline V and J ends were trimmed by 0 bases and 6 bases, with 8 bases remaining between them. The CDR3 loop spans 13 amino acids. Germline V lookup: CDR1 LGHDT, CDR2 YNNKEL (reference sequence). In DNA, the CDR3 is TGTGCCAGCAGCCAAGATCTTGGGAATGGCTACACCTTC. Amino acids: CASSQDLGNGYTF.

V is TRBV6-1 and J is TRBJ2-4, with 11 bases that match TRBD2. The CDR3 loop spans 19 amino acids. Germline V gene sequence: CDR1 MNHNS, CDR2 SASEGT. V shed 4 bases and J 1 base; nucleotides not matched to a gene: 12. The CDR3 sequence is CASSASGTSGKPAKNIQYF. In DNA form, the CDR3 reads TGTGCCAGCAGTGCTTCCGGGACTAGCGGTAAACCTGCCAAAAACATTCAGTACTTC.

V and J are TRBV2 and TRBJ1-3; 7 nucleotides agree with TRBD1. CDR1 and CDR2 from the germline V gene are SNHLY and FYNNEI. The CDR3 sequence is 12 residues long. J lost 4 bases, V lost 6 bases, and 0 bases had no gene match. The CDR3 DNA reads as TGTGCCAGCAGGGACAGGGGAAACACCATATATTTT. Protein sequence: CASRDRGNTIYF.

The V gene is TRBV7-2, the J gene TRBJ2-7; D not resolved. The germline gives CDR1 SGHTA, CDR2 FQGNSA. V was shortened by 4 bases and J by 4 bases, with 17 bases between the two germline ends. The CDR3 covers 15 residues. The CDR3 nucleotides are TGTGCCAGCAGCTCCCGGGTCCACCCTTCTTACGAGCAGTACTTC. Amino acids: CASSSRVHPSYEQYF. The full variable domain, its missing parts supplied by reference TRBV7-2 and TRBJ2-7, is GAGVSQSPSNKVTEKGKDVELRCDPISGHTALYWYRQSLGQGLEFLIYFQGNSAPDKSGLPSDRFSAERTGGSVSTLTIQRTQQEDSAVYLCASSSRVHPSYEQYFGPGTRLTVT.

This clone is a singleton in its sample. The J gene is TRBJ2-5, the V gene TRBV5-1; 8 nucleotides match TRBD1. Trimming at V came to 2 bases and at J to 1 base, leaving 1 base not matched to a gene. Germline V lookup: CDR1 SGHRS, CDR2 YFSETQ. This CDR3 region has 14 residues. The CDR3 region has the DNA TGCGCCAGCAGCTTACAGGGGGTCCAAGAGACCCAGTACTTC. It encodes CASSLQGVQETQYF.

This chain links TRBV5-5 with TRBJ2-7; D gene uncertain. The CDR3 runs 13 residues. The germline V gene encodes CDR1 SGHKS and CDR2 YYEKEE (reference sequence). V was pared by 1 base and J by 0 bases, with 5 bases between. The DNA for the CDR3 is TGTGCCAGCAGCTTGATAGGCTCCTACGAGCAGTACTTC. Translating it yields CASSLIGSYEQYF.

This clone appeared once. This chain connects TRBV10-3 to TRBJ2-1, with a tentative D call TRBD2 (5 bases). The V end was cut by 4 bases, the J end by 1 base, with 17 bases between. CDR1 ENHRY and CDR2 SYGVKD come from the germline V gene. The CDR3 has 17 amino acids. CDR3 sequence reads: CAISAPSRGGSYNEQFF. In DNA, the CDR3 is TGTGCCATCAGTGCCCCTAGCCGGGGTGGTTCCTACAATGAGCAGTTCTTC.

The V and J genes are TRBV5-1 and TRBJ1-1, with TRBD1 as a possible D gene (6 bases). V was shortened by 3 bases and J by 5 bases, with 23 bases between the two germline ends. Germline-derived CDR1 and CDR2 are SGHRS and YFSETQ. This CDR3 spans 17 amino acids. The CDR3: CASSWTGGQGGGTEAFF. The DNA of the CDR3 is TGCGCCAGCAGCTGGACTGGAGGGCAGGGAGGGGGAACTGAAGCTTTCTTT.

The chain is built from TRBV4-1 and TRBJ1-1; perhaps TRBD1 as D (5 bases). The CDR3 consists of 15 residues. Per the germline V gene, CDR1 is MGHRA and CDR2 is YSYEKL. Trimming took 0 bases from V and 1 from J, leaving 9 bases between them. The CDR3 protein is CASSQDVQGNTEAFF. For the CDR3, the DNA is TGCGCCAGCAGCCAAGACGTCCAGGGGAACACTGAAGCTTTCTTT.